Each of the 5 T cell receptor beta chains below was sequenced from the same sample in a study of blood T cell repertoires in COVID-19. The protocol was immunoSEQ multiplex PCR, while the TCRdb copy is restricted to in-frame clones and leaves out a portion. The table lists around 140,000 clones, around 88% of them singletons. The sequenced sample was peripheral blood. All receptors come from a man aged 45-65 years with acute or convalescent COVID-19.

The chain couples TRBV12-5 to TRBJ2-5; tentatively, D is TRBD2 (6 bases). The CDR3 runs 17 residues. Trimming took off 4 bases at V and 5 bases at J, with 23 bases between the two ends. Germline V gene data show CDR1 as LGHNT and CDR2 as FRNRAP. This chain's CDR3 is CASGWPGWVGGEETQYF. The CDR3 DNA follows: TGTGCTAGTGGTTGGCCGGGATGGGTCGGGGGTGAGGAGACCCAGTACTTC.

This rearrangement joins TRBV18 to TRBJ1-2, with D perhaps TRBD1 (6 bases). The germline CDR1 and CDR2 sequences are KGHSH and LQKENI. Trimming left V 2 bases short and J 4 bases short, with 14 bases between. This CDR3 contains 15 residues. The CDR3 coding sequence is TGTGCCAGCTCACCAGCGGACAGATTTCGCTATGGCTACACCTTC. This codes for CASSPADRFRYGYTF.

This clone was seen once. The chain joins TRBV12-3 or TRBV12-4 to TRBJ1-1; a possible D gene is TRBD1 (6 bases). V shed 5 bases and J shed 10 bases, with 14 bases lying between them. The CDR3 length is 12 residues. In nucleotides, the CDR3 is TGTGCCAGCAGTCCCAACAGGGCGGGAGCTTTCTTT. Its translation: CASSPNRAGAFF.

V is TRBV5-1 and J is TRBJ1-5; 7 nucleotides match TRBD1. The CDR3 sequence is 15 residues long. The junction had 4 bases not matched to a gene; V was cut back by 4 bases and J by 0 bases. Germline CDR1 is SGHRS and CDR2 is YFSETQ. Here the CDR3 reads CASSSEGASNQPQHF. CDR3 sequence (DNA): TGCGCCAGCAGCAGCGAGGGGGCTAGCAATCAGCCCCAGCATTTT.

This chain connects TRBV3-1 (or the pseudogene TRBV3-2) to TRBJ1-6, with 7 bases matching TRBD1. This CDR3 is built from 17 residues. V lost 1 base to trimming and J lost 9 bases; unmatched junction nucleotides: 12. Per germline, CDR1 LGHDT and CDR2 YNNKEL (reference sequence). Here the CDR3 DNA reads TGTGCCAGCAGCCAAGGGGCGACAGGGAGAATTATTTCACCCCTCCACTTT. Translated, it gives CASSQGATGRIISPLHF.